The 31 T cell receptor beta chains presented below share a single source sample, sequenced in a study of cytomegalovirus exposure and HLA in healthy donors. Both 60 Vbeta primers and 13 Jbeta primers went into the PCR. Produced via immunoSEQ multiplex PCR; TCRdb's table is partial and in-frame only. The profile shows tens of thousands of clones, roughly two thirds of them singletons. The material sequenced was PBMCs. These TCRs come from a human donor in good health.

This clone appeared once. This chain joins TRBV19 and TRBJ1-5; D perhaps matches TRBD1 (6 bases). This CDR3 region has 12 residues. Germline-derived CDR1 and CDR2 are LNHDA and SQIVND (reference sequence). Trimming took 3 bases from V and 16 from J, leaving 16 bases between them. CDR3 nucleotides: TGTGCCAGTAGTATTTCCAGGGGCCCCTATCATTTT. Protein sequence: CASSISRGPYHF.

The chain's CDR3 is CASSATETYGYTF. CDR3 DNA sequence: TGTGCCAGCAGCGCGACAGAGACCTATGGCTACACCTTC. The chain is built from TRBV9 and TRBJ1-2; tentative D call: TRBD1 (5 bases). Looked up from germline, CDR1 is SGDLS and CDR2 is YYNGEE. The CDR3 spans 13 residues. Trimming removed 3 bases at V and 4 bases at J, with 10 bases between.

This chain uses TRBV5-1 with TRBJ1-4; 7 bases map to TRBD1. The CDR3 has 14 amino acids. J gave up 8 bases and V 4 bases, and 8 bases lay outside the gene matches. Germline V gene data show CDR1 as SGHRS and CDR2 as YFSETQ. The DNA of the CDR3 is TGCGCCAGCAGCCGGGAGGGGGCAGGCGAAAAACTGTTTTTT. As protein: CASSREGAGEKLFF.

The rearrangement links TRBV7-2 to TRBJ1-5, with no clear D. CDR1 is SGHTA and CDR2 is FQGNSA in the germline V gene. This CDR3 is 13 amino acids long. V shed 5 bases and J shed 5 bases, with 10 bases lying between them. The CDR3 is CASSQHRDQPQHF. The DNA of the CDR3 is TGTGCCAGCAGCCAGCACCGGGATCAGCCCCAGCATTTT.

The V call is TRBV18, the J call TRBJ2-3; 9 positions match TRBD2. The ends lost 3 bases at V and 3 bases at J; junction bases unmatched: 7. The CDR3 has 16 residues. Germline V lookup: CDR1 KGHSH, CDR2 LQKENI. CDR3 coding DNA: TGTGCCAGCTCACCCACCCTGACTAGCGGTACAGATACGCAGTATTTT. Translating gives CASSPTLTSGTDTQYF.

The chain combines TRBV7-2 with TRBJ1-5; D is uncertain. Between the trimmed V and J ends, which lost 5 bases and 9 bases, there was a span of 20 bases. The CDR3 runs to 15 residues. CDR1 SGHTA and CDR2 FQGNSA come from the germline V gene. The CDR3 sequence: CASSLHQDRWWPQHF. In nucleotides, the CDR3 is TGTGCCAGCAGCCTCCACCAGGATAGGTGGTGGCCCCAGCATTTT.

The sample holds one count of this clone. The chain carries TRBV7-2 and TRBJ2-3; 7 positions agree with TRBD2. V was pared by 11 bases and J by 4 bases, with 12 bases of the junction left unmatched. This CDR3 spans 14 amino acids. The germline V gene has CDR1 SGHTA and CDR2 FQGNSA. The CDR3 DNA reads as TGTGCCGTAGGGGAGCGGGGTTCCCCAGATACGCAGTATTTT. It translates to CAVGERGSPDTQYF.

This clone turned up a few times. This rearrangement joins TRBV6-1 to TRBJ2-5, with 7 bases that match TRBD1. CDR3 length equals 14 residues. Germline CDR1 MNHNS, CDR2 SASEGT. J gave up 2 bases and V 5 bases, and 5 bases lay outside the gene matches. As DNA, the CDR3 is TGTGCCAGCAGTCTGGACAGGCGGCAAGAGACCCAGTACTTC. Translated: CASSLDRRQETQYF.

This clone was detected a few times. CDR3 DNA: TGTGCCAGCTCGCCGGGGGGGGGTCCCATCTACGAGCAGTACTTC. Translated, it gives CASSPGGGPIYEQYF. The chain employs TRBV7-2 and TRBJ2-7, with TRBD2 matching 8 bases. The CDR3 is 15 residues long. Germline CDR1 and CDR2: SGHTA and FQGNSA. V was clipped by 8 bases and J by 3 bases; unmatched bases: 12.

This clone was recorded a few times. The chain uses TRBV7-8 and TRBJ1-2, with D uncertain. This CDR3 contains 14 residues. Trimming stripped 0 bases from V and 5 bases from J, with 10 bases between. CDR1 and CDR2 from the germline V gene are SGHVS and FQNEAQ. The CDR3 DNA sequence: TGTGCCAGCAGCTTAGCAGGGAGGGAGTATGGCTACACCTTC. This encodes CASSLAGREYGYTF. The full variable domain, its missing parts supplied by reference TRBV7-8 and TRBJ1-2, is GAGVSQSPRYKVAKRGQDVALRCDPISGHVSLFWYQQALGQGPEFLTYFQNEAQLDKSGLPSDRFFAERPEGSVSTLKIQRTQQEDSAVYLCASSLAGREYGYTFGSGTRLTVV.

This chain's CDR3 is CASSLGGGPYEQYF. The DNA for the CDR3 is TGTGCCAGCAGCCTTGGGGGGGGGCCCTACGAGCAGTACTTC. J is TRBJ2-5 and V is TRBV6-5, with a tentative D call TRBD2 (7 bases). The J call may be mistaken, given a closer DNA end match to TRBJ2-7. The CDR3 sequence is 14 residues long. Germline CDR1 and CDR2: MNHEY and SVGAGI.

As for this clone: Compared with germline, one end of the junction differs, possibly owing to a read error. The chain couples TRBV7-7 to TRBJ2-1; unclear D gene. The CDR3 runs to 13 residues. Germline V CDR1 and CDR2: SSHAT, FNYEAQ (reference sequence). The CDR3 region is CASSDGEYNEQFF. The DNA for the CDR3 is TGTGCTAGCAGCGACGGAGAATACAATGAGCAGTTCTTC.

This clone was counted only a few times. Here the CDR3 DNA reads TGCGCCAGCAGCCGAGACACTAACTACGAGCAGTACTTC. Protein: CASSRDTNYEQYF. This sequence joins TRBV4-1 and TRBJ2-7, with D uncertain. With 4 bases removed from V and 3 bases from J, the gap between germline ends came to 10 bases. Per germline, CDR1 MGHRA and CDR2 YSYEKL. The CDR3 sequence is 13 residues long.

V usage is TRBV11-3 and J usage is TRBJ2-2; D remains ambiguous. The CDR3 runs 17 residues. Deletions cut 0 bases from V and 2 bases from J, with 13 bases between. CDR1 and CDR2 (germline): SGHNT, YENEEA. CDR3 coding DNA: TGTGCCAGCAGCTTAGATCATGCCCGAGCAAACACCGGGGAGCTGTTTTTT. This sequence encodes CASSLDHARANTGELFF.

The V and J genes are TRBV15 and TRBJ2-1; TRBD2 might be the D (5 bases). Germline CDR1 LNHNV, CDR2 YYDKDF (reference sequence). The CDR3 runs to 13 residues. V dropped 3 bases and J dropped 5 bases, with 8 bases sitting between them. In nucleotides, the CDR3 is TGTGCCACCAGCAGCGGGATAGACAATGAGCAGTTCTTC. Its translation is CATSSGIDNEQFF.

This chain links TRBV4-3 with TRBJ1-6; D unresolved. The V end lost 4 bases, the J end lost 0 bases, and 7 bases lay between the germline ends. The CDR3 has 15 amino acids. The V gene's germline CDR1 is LGHNA and CDR2 YSLEER. The CDR3 reads CASSRDSSYNSPLHF. CDR3 in DNA: TGCGCCAGCAGCCGTGATAGCTCCTATAATTCACCCCTCCACTTT.

This clone has just a few counts. Other DNA sequences in this specimen translate into the identical CDR3. The chain uses TRBV11-1 and TRBJ1-1; D is uncertain. Germline V gene data show CDR1 as SGHAT and CDR2 as FQDESV (reference sequence). V lost 5 bases to trimming and J lost 3 bases, with 10 bases between them. CDR3 length equals 13 residues. The CDR3 is CASSPRRDTEAFF. CDR3 nucleotide sequence: TGTGCCAGCAGCCCCAGACGGGACACTGAAGCTTTCTTT.

The rearrangement links TRBV7-2 to TRBJ2-1; D gene unclear. Trimming stripped 3 bases from V and 8 bases from J, with 5 bases between. The CDR3 length is 11 residues. The germline CDR1 and CDR2 sequences are SGHTA and FQGNSA. CDR3 amino acids: CASSLGDEQFF. The CDR3, as DNA: TGTGCCAGCAGCTTGGGCGATGAGCAGTTCTTC.

The chain has TRBV5-6 and TRBJ1-2, with 7 bases fitting TRBD1. The length of the CDR3 is 13 residues. From germline, CDR1 is SGHDT and CDR2 YYEEEE. V shed 4 bases and J 8 bases; nucleotides not matched to a gene: 8. The CDR3 sequence: CASSAGTATGYTF. The CDR3 DNA follows: TGTGCCAGCAGCGCCGGGACAGCCACCGGCTACACCTTC.

The genes are TRBV18 and TRBJ1-1; D is unclear. The germline V and J ends were trimmed by 0 bases and 2 bases, with 13 bases remaining between them. Looked up from germline, CDR1 is KGHSH and CDR2 is LQKENI. The CDR3 runs 16 residues. Written as DNA, the CDR3 is TGTGCCAGCTCACCACCTTCGGGAAGGAGTAACACTGAAGCTTTCTTT. Translation: CASSPPSGRSNTEAFF.

This chain links TRBV9 with TRBJ2-3, with TRBD2 as a possible D gene (7 bases). V lost 5 bases to trimming and J lost 3 bases, with 19 bases between them. The CDR3 is 16 residues long. The germline gives CDR1 SGDLS, CDR2 YYNGEE. CDR3 sequence reads: CASSRGGGGGTDTQYF. The DNA for the CDR3 is TGTGCCAGCAGTAGAGGGGGTGGCGGGGGTACAGATACGCAGTATTTT.

This chain joins TRBV9 and TRBJ2-2; a weak D match, TRBD2 (5 bases). From germline, CDR1 is SGDLS and CDR2 YYNGEE. This CDR3 is 15 amino acids long. V was cut by 1 base and J by 3 bases, with 10 bases left in between. Here the CDR3 DNA reads TGTGCCAGCAGCGTATTGAAGGGAGACACCGGGGAGCTGTTTTTT. This codes for CASSVLKGDTGELFF.

This clone was seen more than once but under ten times. The V call is TRBV28, the J call TRBJ2-5; 8 bases line up with TRBD1. CDR3 size: 17 residues. Trimming at V came to 5 bases and at J to 1 base, leaving 12 bases not matched to a gene. Germline CDR1 and CDR2: MDHEN and SYDVKM. The CDR3 spells CASSGAGTGHRQETQYF. The CDR3 DNA follows: TGTGCCAGCAGTGGGGCTGGGACAGGCCACCGCCAAGAGACCCAGTACTTC.

V usage is TRBV18 and J usage is TRBJ1-5; no clear D. Germline CDR1 KGHSH, CDR2 LQKENI. Deletions cut 2 bases from V and 5 bases from J, with 7 bases between. This CDR3 is built from 13 residues. CDR3 sequence reads: CASSPREDQPQHF. The CDR3 nucleotides read TGTGCCAGCTCACCAAGGGAGGATCAGCCCCAGCATTTT.

This clone was counted a few times. The CDR3 DNA is TGTGCCAGCTCGGGAGGGACTCCGAAATGGGGGACTGAAGCTTTCTTT. Residues: CASSGGTPKWGTEAFF. The chain has TRBV18 and TRBJ1-1; D is possibly TRBD1 (5 bases). The CDR3 sequence is 16 residues long. Germline CDR1 KGHSH, CDR2 LQKENI. Trimming cost V 6 bases and J 5 bases, with 22 bases left between them.

This sequence joins TRBV2 and TRBJ2-6; the D is unclear. V gave up 3 bases and J gave up 0 bases, with 3 bases separating them. CDR3 length equals 14 residues. The germline V gene encodes CDR1 SNHLY and CDR2 FYNNEI. This CDR3 is CASSDRSGANVLTF. In DNA, the CDR3 is TGTGCCAGCAGTGACCGCTCTGGGGCCAACGTCCTGACTTTC.

The chain couples TRBV7-3 to TRBJ2-1; TRBD2 might be the D (6 bases). Germline assignment: CDR1 SGHTA and CDR2 FQGTGA. This CDR3 has 15 residues. V lost 4 bases to trimming and J lost 6 bases, with 16 bases between them. The CDR3 sequence is CASSSAGMGFNEQFF. The CDR3 region has the DNA TGTGCCAGCAGCTCTGCGGGGATGGGTTTCAATGAGCAGTTCTTC.

This chain connects TRBV19 to TRBJ1-2, with D possibly being TRBD1 (6 bases). Germline assignment: CDR1 LNHDA and CDR2 SQIVND (reference sequence). The germline V and J ends were trimmed by 9 bases and 4 bases, with 21 bases remaining between them. The CDR3 has 15 amino acids. Written as DNA, the CDR3 is TGTGCCAGCTCGGACAGTGGCACCCTCCTCTATGGCTACACCTTC. Encoded protein: CASSDSGTLLYGYTF.

The chain employs TRBV19 and TRBJ1-1, with D perhaps matching TRBD1 (5 bases). Between the trimmed V and J ends, which lost 7 bases and 3 bases, there was a span of 21 bases. From germline, CDR1 is LNHDA and CDR2 SQIVND (reference sequence). The CDR3 covers 16 residues. The CDR3 is CASTDVGRGRDTEAFF. CDR3 in DNA: TGTGCCAGTACCGACGTCGGGAGGGGTCGCGACACTGAAGCTTTCTTT.

The CDR3 loop is CSAGQGVTNTEAFF. CDR3 sequence (DNA): TGCAGCGCCGGACAGGGGGTGACGAACACTGAAGCTTTCTTT. The chain recombines TRBV29-1 with TRBJ1-1; 10 positions match TRBD1. Germline V gene sequence: CDR1 SQVTM, CDR2 ANQGSEA. The CDR3 loop spans 14 amino acids. V was pared by 7 bases and J by 1 base, with 6 bases of the junction left unmatched. The full variable domain, rest sourced from reference TRBV29-1 and TRBJ1-1, is SAVISQKPSRDICQRGTSLTIQCQVDSQVTMMFWYRQQPGQSLTLIATANQGSEATYESGFVIDKFPISRPNLTFSTLTVSNMSPEDSSIYLCSAGQGVTNTEAFFGQGTRLTVV.

V gene TRBV5-1 combines with J gene TRBJ1-1; D is uncertain. CDR3 length: 15 residues. Germline assignment: CDR1 SGHRS and CDR2 YFSETQ. Trimming pared 2 bases from V and 6 bases from J, leaving 17 bases between. The CDR3 spells CASSFSPSRGPEAFF. CDR3 DNA: TGCGCCAGCAGCTTCTCCCCTAGCAGAGGACCTGAAGCTTTCTTT.